This T cell receptor (beta chain) emerged from a study of beta chain features in type 1 diabetes. Study-level results: Amplification by PCR could prefer shorter templates, with the same effect in patients and controls.

Germline V gene lookup returns CDR1 ENHRY and CDR2 SYGVKD. The CDR3 consists of 13 residues. V gave up 10 bases and J gave up 3 bases, with 13 bases separating them. About this clone: Its target is not known.

The whole isolated RNA underwent reverse transcription, so sequencing captured expressed TCRB transcripts. Sequenced by immunoSEQ multiplex PCR; TCRdb stores in-frame clones only, minus some. The table shows roughly 400,000 clones, with roughly 13% occurring only once. Sequencing was carried out using naive CD4+ T cells from blood. This receptor was taken from a young man in good health. The genes are TRBV10-3 and TRBJ2-1; TRBD1 is a possible D gene (6 bases). The CDR3 DNA reads as TGTGCCACGCGGACAGAGAGCTACAATGAGCAGTTCTTC. Translation: CATRTESYNEQFF.